These 5 T cell receptor beta chains came from one sample sequenced in a study of CD8 T cells in Susac syndrome. When the RNA was reverse transcribed, random hexamers were used with an input of roughly 0.5 to 1 ug. TCRdb used MiXCR to reprocess the immunoSEQ multiplex PCR reads, holding one entry per CDR3 protein. Among 70,000 to 75,000 distinct CDR3 sequences listed, roughly 93% were seen once. The sequenced sample was CD4+ T cells from PBMCs. The source is a human donor with Susac syndrome.

The chain couples TRBV7-3 to TRBJ2-6; no definite D call. V shed 5 bases and J shed 1 base, with 12 bases lying between them. The germline CDR1 and CDR2 sequences are SGHTA and FQGTGA. This CDR3 is built from 16 residues. The CDR3 here is CASSPIGPSGANVLTF. Written as DNA, the CDR3 is TGTGCCAGCAGCCCAATCGGACCTTCTGGGGCCAACGTCCTGACTTTC. The whole variable domain, filled in from reference TRBV7-3 and TRBJ2-6, reads GAGVSQTPSNKVTEKGKYVELRCDPISGHTALYWYRQSLGQGPEFLIYFQGTGAADDSGLPNDRFFAVRPEGSVSTLKIQRTERGDSAVYLCASSPIGPSGANVLTFGAGSRLTVL.

V is TRBV5-1 and J is TRBJ2-3; D remains ambiguous. The CDR3 consists of 12 residues. The V and J ends lost 4 bases and 0 bases respectively, with 3 bases between them. Germline CDR1 reads SGHRS; CDR2 reads YFSETQ. CDR3 in DNA: TGCGCCAGCAGCATTAGCACAGATACGCAGTATTTT. Translation: CASSISTDTQYF.

This chain uses TRBV20-1 with TRBJ2-6; D is possibly TRBD1 (6 bases). The V end lost 6 bases, the J end lost 4 bases, and 19 bases lay between the germline ends. CDR3 length: 16 amino acids. CDR1 and CDR2 from the germline V gene are DFQATT and SNEGSKA (reference sequence). Written as DNA, the CDR3 is TGCAGTGCCCAGGGGCTTGGTGATGTCGGGGCCAACGTCCTGACTTTC. Translation gives CSAQGLGDVGANVLTF.

The chain combines TRBV6-2 or TRBV6-3 with TRBJ1-2; 9 nucleotides agree with TRBD1. CDR3 length equals 14 residues. V lost 5 bases and J lost 0; bases outside the gene matches: 1. The V gene's germline CDR1 is MNHEY and CDR2 SVGEGT. The CDR3 is CASSGTGTNYGYTF. In DNA form, the CDR3 reads TGTGCCAGCAGTGGGACAGGGACTAACTATGGCTACACCTTC.

The chain has TRBV4-3 and TRBJ1-1; a weak D match, TRBD1 (6 bases). CDR1 is LGHNA, CDR2 YSLEER, per germline. The CDR3 covers 14 residues. V was clipped by 5 bases and J by 1 base, with 11 bases between them. CDR3 amino acids: CASSRGVRNTEAFF. The CDR3 nucleotides read TGCGCCAGCAGCAGGGGGGTCAGGAACACTGAAGCTTTCTTT.